This TCR beta chain appears in the sequencing data of a study of Graves' ophthalmopathy and Graves' hyperthyroidism (dated by TCRdb to between 2017 and 2018). Regarding the research as a whole: Peripheral blood was collected before any treatment was given, at the time of initial diagnosis. TCR beta repertoire signatures were used to distinguish Graves' ophthalmopathy from Graves' hyperthyroidism and to predict progression to ophthalmopathy. In total, 135 blood samples were TCR-sequenced: under 45 ophthalmopathy, approximately 75 hyperthyroidism and around 17 hyperthyroidism-to-ophthalmopathy patients. To explore V-J signatures distinguishing ophthalmopathy from hyperthyroidism, a discovery set of around 97 patients (about 41 ophthalmopathy, 55 to 60 stable hyperthyroidism) was enrolled. The independent validation cohort included approximately 19 hyperthyroidism patients plus 17 patients who later progressed from hyperthyroidism to ophthalmopathy. In more than five hyperthyroidism patients, T-cell repertoires of thyroid tissue and blood were compared. Following sampling, methimazole starting at 30 mg daily was administered to hyperthyroidism patients, and high-dose intravenous methylprednisolone was administered to ophthalmopathy patients. The 100 or so discovery patients were divided at random into training and test sets in a 7:3 ratio.

Hyperthyroidism was defined as stable when no progression to ophthalmopathy occurred within 18 months of follow-up. Patients with hyperthyroidism were aged 18 to 65 years, had been newly diagnosed, and had a disease duration of less than 2 months. Patients were excluded if they had other autoimmune diseases, uncontrolled infections, pregnancy or lactation. Diagnosis relied on clinical symptoms, serum thyroxine, TRAb, thyroid ultrasound and orbital computed tomography. PBMCs were isolated from about 10 ml of fresh peripheral blood by Ficoll-Paque density gradient centrifugation. Total RNA was extracted with Trizol reagent and quality-checked on an Agilent 2100 Bioanalyzer. Summary of the overall study and its limitations: Among expanded thyroid clonotypes with frequency above 0.001, most also showed up in blood, which suggests that blood repertoires may reflect the thyroid immune response. Sample size was not statistically predetermined, and group allocation was not concealed from the investigators. In validation, the model predicted ophthalmopathy progression with more than 55% sensitivity and roughly 78% specificity; about a dozen predicted patients were CT-confirmed with GO in a median of approximately 6.5 months. In cross-validation, the 13-signature model distinguished ophthalmopathy from stable hyperthyroidism with about 87% sensitivity and roughly 81% specificity, and in the test set the corresponding values were roughly 80% and 76%.

For repertoire sequencing, TCR beta CDR3 regions were amplified from RNA transcripts. HTBI primers and the Qiagen OneStep RT-PCR kit were used in a first-round RT-PCR, which was followed by a second-round multiplex PCR, size selection and purification. Libraries were sequenced on an Illumina HiSeq2000 using paired-end 100 bp reads. On the authors' methods: SOAPnuke was used for read processing, and reads with adapters, uncalled bases, a mean Phred below 15, or no exact constant-primer or identifier match were discarded. COPE v1.2.5 was used to merge the high-quality paired reads. Each unique nucleotide sequence was defined as a clonotype, and clonotypes were aligned to IMGT TRB V, D and J references with MiTCR v1.1. The analysis was limited to V-J combinations with a frequency above 0.0001, which together covered 99.2% of repertoires. A TCR clonal expansion and chaos score per V-J combination was defined as the ratio of F50 clonal expansion to chaos observed in the TCRdist matrix. Welch's t-statistics and random forest were used to reduce features to about a dozen V-J combinations, which were fed into a naive Bayes classifier. The Morisita-Horn index was used to measure how similar the thyroid and blood repertoires were. TCRdb ran its own pipeline on the public reads, namely fastp trimming at Q25 and MiXCR clone calling, and kept in-frame beta chains. CDR3 protein sequences are deduplicated, and each keeps its most common genes and DNA. These V and J calls are TCRdb output, not the study's own analysis. The sample table shows 600,000 to 650,000 distinct CDR3 sequences, and about 20% are seen once. The ten largest clones capture approximately 7% of the sample.

This clonotype was observed many times. Its binding antigen is unknown. Base qualities were left out, and no much larger clone turns up one base away. The source material was peripheral blood. The clonotype originates from a woman aged 18-35 years with stable Graves' hyperthyroidism. Some clones in this sample may be carry-over from other donors' samples. Donor details come from another sample of the same person, matched by shared clones.

CDR3 sequence: CASSYSTGQGSKTQYF. Read as DNA, the sequence is TGTGCCAGCAGTTACTCGACAGGGCAGGGGTCGAAGACCCAGTACTTC. The chain employs TRBV6-5 and TRBJ2-5; TRBD1 fits 7 bases in the junction. V trim: 0 bases; J trim: 6 bases; unmatched bases: 10. The germline V gene gives CDR1 as MNHEY and CDR2 as SVGAGI. Taken from cysteine to phenylalanine, the CDR3 has 16 residues. Only the CDR3 region is kept as DNA, spanning 48 bases read in frame from base 1.